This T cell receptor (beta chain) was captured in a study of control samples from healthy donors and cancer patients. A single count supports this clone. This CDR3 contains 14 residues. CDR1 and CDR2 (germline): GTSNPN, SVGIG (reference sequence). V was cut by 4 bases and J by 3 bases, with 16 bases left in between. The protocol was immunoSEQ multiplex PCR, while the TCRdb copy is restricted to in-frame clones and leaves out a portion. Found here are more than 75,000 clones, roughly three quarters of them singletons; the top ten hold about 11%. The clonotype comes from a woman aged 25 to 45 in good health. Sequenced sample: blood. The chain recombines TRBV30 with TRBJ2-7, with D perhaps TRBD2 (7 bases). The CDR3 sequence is CAWTPGGRGYEQYF. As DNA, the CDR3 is TGTGCCTGGACTCCGGGGGGCCGGGGCTACGAGCAGTACTTC.